These 17 T cell receptor beta chains were sequenced from one sample in a study of graft-versus-host responses after intestinal transplantation (dated by TCRdb to about 2021). The library was built by means of the immunoSEQ multiplex PCR assay. In its TCRdb copy, this immuneACCESS table keeps in-frame sequences only and misses some clones. Where compared with another copy, unresolved V genes explain less than half of these, and the others have no known cause. The sample yields 100,000 to 130,000 clones; roughly 90% were counted once. Roughly 0.64% of the sample is held by the ten biggest clonotypes. These TCRs' antigens remain unknown. This sample's time point label indicates: cells obtained before transplantation from donor or recipient. Material: unstimulated CD4+ T cells sorted from spleen or lymph node cells, obtained before transplant. These receptor sequences come from a human donor who was the organ donor for an intestinal transplant.

The genes are TRBV30 and TRBJ1-5; D may be TRBD1 (5 bases). CDR1 and CDR2 (germline): GTSNPN, SVGIG (reference sequence). This CDR3 spans 13 amino acids. Trimming took off 2 bases at V and 5 bases at J, with 10 bases between the two ends. This chain's CDR3 is CAWSSRDHQPQHF. CDR3 DNA: TGTGCCTGGAGTAGTAGGGACCATCAGCCCCAGCATTTT.

V is TRBV13 and J is TRBJ1-1; the D gene is possibly TRBD1 (5 bases). CDR3 length: 15 residues. V lost 6 bases and J 0 bases, leaving 14 bases between the germline ends. CDR1 is PRHDT and CDR2 is FYEKMQ in the germline V gene (reference sequence). Here the CDR3 DNA reads TGTGCCAGCAGTCGCCGTAAGACAGTGAACACTGAAGCTTTCTTT. It yields the protein CASSRRKTVNTEAFF.

In this sample, this clone turned up once. The rearrangement joins TRBV6-1 to TRBJ1-1; perhaps TRBD1 as D (5 bases). V lost 0 bases and J lost 1, with 30 bases in between. Germline CDR1 MNHNS, CDR2 SASEGT. The CDR3 contains 22 residues. The CDR3 loop is CASSEAKLPRPGSRTPNTEAFF. In DNA, the CDR3 is TGTGCCAGCAGTGAAGCGAAACTACCCCGACCGGGGAGCAGGACACCGAACACTGAAGCTTTCTTT.

The chain carries TRBV5-6 and TRBJ1-4, with D possibly matching TRBD1 (5 bases). The CDR3 extends over 15 amino acids. Per the germline V gene, CDR1 is SGHDT and CDR2 is YYEEEE. V was cut by 3 bases and J by 0 bases, with 9 bases left in between. The CDR3 region is CASSSTEATNEKLFF. The CDR3 DNA follows: TGTGCCAGCAGCTCGACAGAAGCAACTAATGAAAAACTGTTTTTT.

The chain links TRBV11-2 to TRBJ1-5; D gene ambiguous. The CDR3 runs 13 residues. Trimming removed 5 bases at V and 5 bases at J, with 10 bases between. CDR1 and CDR2 (germline): SGHAT, FQNNGV. The CDR3: CASSPPRYQPQHF. The CDR3 bases are TGTGCCAGCAGCCCTCCAAGGTATCAGCCCCAGCATTTT.

This clone has only a few counts. The chain joins TRBV7-8 to TRBJ2-2, with TRBD2 matching over 8 bases. Trimming at V came to 6 bases and at J to 5 bases, leaving 11 bases not matched to a gene. The CDR3 loop spans 16 amino acids. Per germline, CDR1 SGHVS and CDR2 FQNEAQ. CDR3 coding DNA: TGTGCCAGCAGTTTACTAGCGGAAGTCGGGACCGGGGAGCTGTTTTTT. Protein sequence: CASSLLAEVGTGELFF. Using reference TRBV7-8 and TRBJ2-2 for the parts outside the CDR3, the full variable domain is GAGVSQSPRYKVAKRGQDVALRCDPISGHVSLFWYQQALGQGPEFLTYFQNEAQLDKSGLPSDRFFAERPEGSVSTLKIQRTQQEDSAVYLCASSLLAEVGTGELFFGEGSRLTVL.

V and J are TRBV6-5 and TRBJ1-5; D gene uncertain. The CDR3 runs 13 residues. Per the germline V gene, CDR1 is MNHEY and CDR2 is SVGAGI. Trimming pared 6 bases from V and 4 bases from J, leaving 10 bases between. The CDR3 DNA reads TGTGCCAGCAGAGGGAGGGAGAATCAGCCCCAGCATTTT. Translation gives CASRGRENQPQHF.

V and J are TRBV2 and TRBJ1-2, with a tentative D call TRBD1 (6 bases). The V end was cut by 4 bases, the J end by 7 bases, with 16 bases between. The CDR3 is made up of 14 amino acids. CDR1 and CDR2 (germline): SNHLY, FYNNEI. CDR3 sequence: CASSAHTGFSGYTF. The CDR3 nucleotides read TGTGCCAGCAGTGCCCACACAGGGTTTAGTGGCTACACCTTC.

This clone was found a few times. The chain employs TRBV4-1 and TRBJ2-1; 12 bases match TRBD2. V lost 5 bases to trimming and J lost 0 bases; unmatched junction nucleotides: 11. Germline CDR1 is MGHRA and CDR2 is YSYEKL. CDR3 size: 19 residues. CDR3 amino acids: CASSLLAGGLRSSYNEQFF. In DNA form, the CDR3 reads TGCGCCAGCAGCTTACTAGCGGGGGGCCTCCGTAGCTCCTACAATGAGCAGTTCTTC.

The rearrangement uses TRBV6-5 and TRBJ2-5, with D perhaps matching TRBD2 (6 bases). The CDR3 runs to 12 residues. CDR1 and CDR2 from the germline V gene are MNHEY and SVGAGI. The V and J ends lost 10 bases and 1 base respectively, with 10 bases between them. The CDR3 DNA is TGTGCCACCGGGACTGCCCAAGAGACCCAGTACTTC. Protein sequence: CATGTAQETQYF.

This clone was counted a few times. The chain carries TRBV12-5 and TRBJ1-3; no clear D gene. Germline CDR1 and CDR2: LGHNT and FRNRAP. This CDR3 contains 12 residues. V was cut by 5 bases and J by 7 bases, with 9 bases left in between. The CDR3, as DNA: TGTGCTAGTGGTCTACGGCGGAACACCATATATTTT. This translates into CASGLRRNTIYF.

CDR3 sequence (DNA): TGTGCCAGCAGCTTTTCGTTCAACCAGAACGTCCTGACTTTC. Translation gives CASSFSFNQNVLTF. V and J are TRBV7-9 and TRBJ2-6; D is unclear. Per germline, CDR1 SEHNR and CDR2 FQNEAQ (reference sequence). Trimming took off 3 bases at V and 10 bases at J, with 13 bases between the two ends. The CDR3 loop spans 14 amino acids.

V and J are TRBV6-6 and TRBJ1-6; 7 positions agree with TRBD1. V was pared by 0 bases and J by 5 bases, with 1 base of the junction left unmatched. There are 15 residues in the CDR3. CDR1 is MNHNY, CDR2 SVGAGI, per germline (reference sequence). The CDR3 region is CASSYSTGNNSPLHF. The CDR3 coding sequence is TGTGCCAGCAGTTACTCGACAGGGAATAATTCACCCCTCCACTTT.

This clone was seen only once. The gene calls are TRBV5-6 and TRBJ1-1; D is unresolved. Germline lookup yields CDR1 SGHDT and CDR2 YYEEEE. Trimming took off 0 bases at V and 0 bases at J, with 6 bases between the two ends. The CDR3 has 14 residues. DNA for the CDR3: TGTGCCAGCAGCTTGGAGGCGGTGAACACTGAAGCTTTCTTT. It yields the protein CASSLEAVNTEAFF.

This clone was recorded only once. The chain employs TRBV5-1 and TRBJ2-2, with 9 bases aligning to TRBD1. Losses at the gene ends were 5 bases for V and 4 bases for J; bases not matched to a gene: 9. Per germline, CDR1 SGHRS and CDR2 YFSETQ. This CDR3 region has 16 residues. CDR3 nucleotides: TGCGCCAGCAGTGTGAAGGACAGGGGTCTCACCGGGGAGCTGTTTTTT. Its translation: CASSVKDRGLTGELFF.

This rearrangement joins TRBV6-5 to TRBJ1-5, with 7 bases aligning to TRBD1. CDR1 and CDR2 from the germline V gene are MNHEY and SVGAGI. J was trimmed by 3 bases and V by 6 bases; bases with no gene match: 8. The CDR3 runs 15 residues. The CDR3 reads CASSYTGEINQPQHF. The DNA of the CDR3 is TGTGCCAGCAGCTACACAGGGGAGATCAATCAGCCCCAGCATTTT.

J is TRBJ2-2 and V is TRBV6-6, with 7 nucleotides matching TRBD2. This CDR3 is built from 15 residues. CDR1 and CDR2 (germline): MNHNY, SVGAGI (reference sequence). With 6 bases clipped from V and 0 bases from J, the junction kept 4 bases outside the gene matches. The DNA for the CDR3 is TGTGCCAGCAGCAAGGGGAGGGCGAACACCGGGGAGCTGTTTTTT. This encodes CASSKGRANTGELFF.